The rows below give T cell receptor beta chains drawn from one sample of a study of T cells expressing NK-cell markers. TCRdb processed the 5' RACE reads again and assigns one entry to each CDR3 protein, with no DNA. The sample holds a few hundred thousand distinct CDR3 sequences. Sequencing used blood T cells: a sorted CD56 or NKG2C T cell subset, CD4+ or CD8+ T cells, or bulk PBMC T cells (not recorded which). Receptors were obtained from a man aged 18 to 29 in good health. CDR3s include the opening cysteine and the closing phenylalanine or tryptophan.

J,V,CDR3
TRBJ2-1,TRBV28,CASSKTGTRRKDEQFF
TRBJ2-1,TRBV4-2,CASSQDAQKFF
TRBJ2-1,TRBV27,CASSFLTQRGNEQFF
TRBJ2-5,TRBV12-3/TRBV12-4,CASRGGSETQYF
TRBJ1-1,TRBV6-6,CASSRVGPEAFF
TRBJ2-5,TRBV20-1,CSASPGTEETQYF
TRBJ2-1,TRBV12-3/TRBV12-4,CASSSRGGNEQFF
TRBJ2-1,TRBV14,CASSPSRRGAYNEQFF
TRBJ2-7,TRBV20-1,CSARENRRVYEQYF
TRBJ2-1,TRBV11-2,CASRQSSYNEQFF
TRBJ2-1,TRBV5-1,CASRNGLIAGAANEQFF
TRBJ2-7,TRBV6-5,CASSYSWDREPYEQYF
TRBJ2-5,TRBV29-1,CSVDFSRVETQYF
TRBJ1-1,TRBV9,CASSAWAMNTEAFF
TRBJ1-4,TRBV29-1,CSVSRATNEKLFF
TRBJ1-4,TRBV5-6,CASSLRLGHSATNEKLFF
TRBJ2-1,TRBV28,CASGGTQPYNEQFF
TRBJ2-3,TRBV7-2,CASSSRDRGNTQYF
TRBJ2-7,TRBV20-1,CSARGVGEAGVVSYEQYF
TRBJ2-4,TRBV12-3/TRBV12-4,CASSLRDPGWNIQYF
TRBJ1-2,TRBV7-2,CASSFDVYGYTF
TRBJ2-3,TRBV4-2,CASSQDFQGANSDTQYF
TRBJ1-2,TRBV5-5,CASSLVHREAGGYTF
TRBJ2-7,TRBV5-1,CASCPGQESYEQYF
TRBJ2-3,TRBV6-5,CASSYDGKGADTQYF
TRBJ2-7,TRBV2,CASSERSVKTSYEQYF
TRBJ1-1,TRBV7-2,CASSRRWGTEAFF
TRBJ2-3,TRBV29-1,CSVEAGWDVLGTTSSSTDTQYF
TRBJ1-2,TRBV7-2,CASSSLRIFNYGYTF
TRBJ2-5,TRBV12-3/TRBV12-4,CASSVAGSSETQYF
TRBJ2-5,TRBV7-2,CASSLVISWGETQYF
TRBJ2-6,TRBV30,CAWSASDRVSSGANVLTF
TRBJ2-3,TRBV20-1,CSASLVAGGTDTQYF
TRBJ2-2,TRBV19,CASSIGQGTGELFF
TRBJ2-5,TRBV29-1,CSVEGLTRTMETQYF
TRBJ2-1,TRBV3-1,CASSFNIRDRHNEQFF
TRBJ2-3,TRBV7-2,CASSHPRQVLDTQYF
TRBJ2-2,TRBV7-3,CASSLTGGRDTGELFF
TRBJ2-7,TRBV5-5,CASSRIAGETYEQYF
TRBJ2-3,TRBV18,CASSPVTGTDTQYF
TRBJ2-3,TRBV10-3,CAISESGMAGLKTDTQYF
TRBJ2-2,TRBV6-1,CATTRWGNTGELFF
TRBJ1-5,TRBV7-9,CASRLTEKSNQPQHF
TRBJ1-4,TRBV15,CATSRDSNEKLFF
TRBJ2-2,TRBV20-1,CSARRRAGKNTGELFF
TRBJ1-5,TRBV12-3/TRBV12-4,CASSLPGQIVGSNQPQHF
TRBJ1-4,TRBV27,CASSLLGGLSTNEKLFF
TRBJ2-7,TRBV7-2,CASSLNVGAAEQYF
TRBJ2-3,TRBV7-2,CASSFKASGTDTQYF
TRBJ2-2,TRBV20-1,CSARDPGTANTGELFF
TRBJ2-1,TRBV5-1,CASSLGLAGGPDYNEQFF
TRBJ2-5,TRBV7-9,CASSSLARETQYF
TRBJ2-1,TRBV30,CAWYPIAAFYNEQFF
TRBJ2-1,TRBV7-6,CASSFPGAYNEQFF
TRBJ2-3,TRBV29-1,CSVVSSGSFDTQYF
TRBJ2-5,TRBV29-1,CSVEEGALGTQYF
TRBJ2-5,TRBV24-1,CATGEQGPNQETQYF
TRBJ2-5,TRBV6-5,CASSYPTSGGAETQYF
TRBJ2-1,TRBV20-1,CSANRDRSPNEQFF